The TCR beta chain under discussion was sequenced for a study of graft-versus-host responses after intestinal transplantation. This clone was picked up a small number of times. Assay: immunoSEQ multiplex PCR; the TCRdb copy retains only in-frame clones and omits some. This table has about 54,000 clones, roughly 89% appearing once. Trimming at V came to 0 bases and at J to 7 bases, leaving 9 bases not matched to a gene. The CDR3 covers 15 residues. Germline CDR1 and CDR2: SGHRS and YFSETQ. This chain connects TRBV5-1 to TRBJ1-1; TRBD1 agrees at 7 bases. The TCR sequence derives from a human patient who received an intestinal transplant, so some T cells may come from the graft donor. The sequencing here drew on PBMCs, taken roughly 660 days after intestinal transplant. DNA for the CDR3: TGCGCCAGCAGCTTGGGGGGGACAGCGAATGGTGAAGCTTTCTTT. Its translation: CASSLGGTANGEAFF.